These T cell receptor beta chains were read from a single sample in a study of cytotoxic CD8 clonotypes in ibrutinib-treated CLL. Data came from immunoSEQ multiplex PCR; TCRdb stores just in-frame clones and leaves some out. The table has about 140,000 clones, around 80% seen once. The sequencing used PBMCs, collected after 36 months of ibrutinib treatment. The receptors come from a human donor with chronic lymphocytic leukemia. The CDR3 runs from the conserved cysteine through the conserved F or W. The D gene is left open where the match is weak.

TRBV4-2	TRBD1	TRBJ1-2	CASSPSRQGVGGYTF
TRBV5-1	NA	TRBJ2-3	CASQWKSPDTQYF
TRBV14	NA	TRBJ1-2	CASSPRDFLLRGYGYTF
TRBV5-5	TRBD1	TRBJ2-7	CASTVLGNRGTLSYEQYF
TRBV30	NA	TRBJ1-1	CAWSDGPHDTEAFF
TRBV5-4	NA	TRBJ1-2	CASSLAAGGTYGYTF
TRBV7-9	NA	TRBJ1-6	CASSPRDPRIISPLHF
TRBV27	NA	TRBJ1-2	CASSLTDRAHGYTF
TRBV15	NA	TRBJ2-7	CATSANQDSFYEQYF
TRBV5-1	TRBD2	TRBJ2-7	CASSLGLAGGRPYEQYF
TRBV30	NA	TRBJ1-3	CAWSVLTWFTTGNTIYF
TRBV9	NA	TRBJ2-1	CASSVEGGSLGNEQFF
TRBV6-5	NA	TRBJ1-1	CASTLLGEAFF
TRBV19	NA	TRBJ1-2	CASSSWGPDALRGYTF
TRBV10-3	TRBD1	TRBJ2-1	CAISSRGLSNNEQFF
TRBV18	TRBD2	TRBJ2-3	CASSPLAGGNTDTQYF
TRBV5-4	TRBD1	TRBJ2-2	CASSSTGAWLGYGELFF
TRBV5-1	TRBD1	TRBJ1-1	CASRVTGTNTEAFF
TRBV6-4	TRBD1	TRBJ2-2	CASSGQGDTGELFF
TRBV27	NA	TRBJ2-7	CASSLSYQSYEQYF
TRBV18	NA	TRBJ1-2	CASSEGDNYGYTF
TRBV19	NA	TRBJ2-7	CASSIVTSYEQYF
TRBV20-1	NA	TRBJ2-1	CSVDDYNEQFF
TRBV7-9	NA	TRBJ2-2	CASTRWQAANTGELFF
TRBV6-1	TRBD1	TRBJ2-5	CASKTTGVLFETQYF
TRBV11-2	NA	TRBJ2-7	CASSLTEAHYEQYF
TRBV11-2	NA	TRBJ1-2	CASSPSTGYGYTF
TRBV6-6	TRBD1	TRBJ2-1	CASSPSRQGVYNEQFF
TRBV7-9	TRBD1	TRBJ1-1	CASSLETGRNTEAFF
TRBV2	NA	TRBJ2-1	CASSELGGSGEQFF
TRBV7-2	NA	TRBJ1-3	CASSLVGSGNTIYF
TRBV7-8	TRBD1	TRBJ1-5	CASSPRTGASNQPQHF
TRBV2	NA	TRBJ1-1	CASELNTEAFF
TRBV27	NA	TRBJ1-2	CASSRLGQTSYGYTF
TRBV12-5	TRBD1	TRBJ2-3	CASGLEQGATQYF
TRBV11-2	TRBD1	TRBJ1-6	CASSPQGDSPLHF
TRBV5-6	TRBD1	TRBJ1-2	CASSSPGTVFLYGYTF
TRBV18	TRBD2	TRBJ2-7	CASSLGLAGVYEQYF
TRBV2	NA	TRBJ2-7	CASTEQTGSRGFYEQYF
TRBV27	NA	TRBJ2-2	CASLGRFSGELFF
TRBV9	NA	TRBJ2-5	CASSSGTNQETQYF
TRBV27	NA	TRBJ2-6	CASTLLSGANVLTF
TRBV2	NA	TRBJ1-1	CASSARGEVTEAFF
TRBV28	NA	TRBJ1-2	CASSLGNRQRRGYTF
TRBV7-6	NA	TRBJ2-7	CASSPRGSTMREQYF
TRBV27	NA	TRBJ1-1	CASSFRGEAFF
TRBV13	NA	TRBJ2-5	CASSWETETQYF
TRBV5-1	NA	TRBJ2-7	CASSFYRLYEQYF
TRBV7-9	NA	TRBJ1-2	CASSSHAGTEGGYTF
TRBV28	TRBD2	TRBJ2-7	CASSLGGGAHEQYF
TRBV6-5	NA	TRBJ2-2	CASSYSTPLDGELFF
TRBV10-1	NA	TRBJ1-1	CASSDRLRAFF
TRBV7-9	NA	TRBJ2-3	CASSLGDSSTDTQYF
TRBV9	NA	TRBJ1-4	CASSPGRGDEKLFF
TRBV4-2	NA	TRBJ1-2	CASSQMTVGYGYTF